One sample yielded the 20 T cell receptor beta chains listed below, sequenced in a study of blood T cells in healthy people across ages. Combining a sample-barcoded 5' primer with a J-beta primer mix, a second PCR ran for roughly 7 to 11 cycles. TCRdb ran MiXCR on the 5' RACE reads and lists one entry per CDR3 protein. The table has 550,000 to 700,000 distinct CDR3 sequences, about 25% seen once. Sequencing used blood. All receptors come from a woman between 65 and 79 years old in good health.

The chain recombines TRBV30 with TRBJ2-6; tentative D call: TRBD2 (5 bases). The germline V and J ends were trimmed by 6 bases and 0 bases, with 9 bases remaining between them. The CDR3 runs to 14 residues. Germline CDR1 GTSNPN, CDR2 SVGIG (reference sequence). The CDR3 DNA sequence: TGTGCCTGTCCGGGAATCTCTGGGGCCAACGTCCTGACTTTC. This sequence encodes CACPGISGANVLTF.

The V and J genes are TRBV6-5 and TRBJ2-1, with D possibly TRBD1 on 5 matching bases. The end of the DNA is better explained by TRBJ2-7, so the J call may be wrong. The germline V gene encodes CDR1 MNHEY and CDR2 SVGAGI. The CDR3 covers 15 residues. CDR3 sequence: CASSYSATGDYEQYF. The CDR3 DNA follows: TGTGCCAGCAGTTACTCGGCTACAGGTGACTACGAGCAGTACTTC.

The chain uses TRBV7-2 and TRBJ2-5; no reliable D call. With 3 bases removed from V and 3 bases from J, the gap between germline ends came to 8 bases. The germline gives CDR1 SGHTA, CDR2 FQGNSA. The CDR3 loop spans 13 amino acids. CDR3 bases: TGTGCCAGCAGCTTTGATGGGGAAGAGACCCAGTACTTC. This codes for CASSFDGEETQYF.

This clonotype was picked up a small number of times. The genes are TRBV29-1 and TRBJ1-2, with a tentative D call TRBD1 (6 bases). The germline CDR1 and CDR2 sequences are SQVTM and ANQGSEA. V was cut by 5 bases and J by 4 bases, with 14 bases left in between. The CDR3 is 13 residues long. The CDR3 DNA follows: TGCAGCGTTTGGGGGGCGCAGGGCTATGGCTACACCTTC. Amino acid sequence: CSVWGAQGYGYTF. The entire variable domain, with the rest obtained from reference TRBV29-1 and TRBJ1-2, is as follows: SAVISQKPSRDICQRGTSLTIQCQVDSQVTMMFWYRQQPGQSLTLIATANQGSEATYESGFVIDKFPISRPNLTFSTLTVSNMSPEDSSIYLCSVWGAQGYGYTFGSGTRLTVV.

The rearrangement links TRBV7-3 to TRBJ1-6, with TRBD1 as a possible D gene (5 bases). Germline CDR1 reads SGHTA; CDR2 reads FQGTGA. The ends were cut back, 2 bases at V and 10 bases at J, with 15 bases in the middle. This CDR3 has 15 amino acids. Written as DNA, the CDR3 is TGTGCCAGCAGCTTATTCCCAGGGACGTACTCACCCCTCCACTTT. Protein sequence: CASSLFPGTYSPLHF.

The V gene is TRBV20-1, the J gene TRBJ2-3; 9 bases line up with TRBD2. The CDR3 sequence is 17 residues long. Trimming at V came to 3 bases and at J to 4 bases, leaving 14 bases not matched to a gene. Germline values: CDR1 DFQATT, CDR2 SNEGSKA (reference sequence). CDR3 nucleotides: TGCAGTGCTAGCCCGGGCGGGGGGGCAGGTTGGGCAGATACGCAGTATTTT. Its translation is CSASPGGGAGWADTQYF.

This clonotype was seen more than once but under ten times. The chain links TRBV5-6 to TRBJ2-5, with 7 bases lining up with TRBD2. Germline lookup yields CDR1 SGHDT and CDR2 YYEEEE. V dropped 4 bases and J dropped 3; count of bases not matched to a gene: 24. The CDR3 is 20 amino acids. CDR3: CASSRSNTGSGVPIEETQYF. Here the CDR3 DNA reads TGTGCCAGCAGCCGATCCAATACTGGGAGCGGGGTACCGATAGAAGAGACCCAGTACTTC.

V and J are TRBV5-5 and TRBJ2-5; 9 bases map to TRBD1. The DNA end is a closer match to TRBJ2-7, so the J assignment may be wrong. This CDR3 region has 17 residues. Germline loops: CDR1 SGHKS, CDR2 YYEKEE (reference sequence). The CDR3 coding sequence is TGTGCCAGCAGCTGGGATCCCGGGACAGGGTCACCCTACGAGCAGTACTTC. Encoded protein: CASSWDPGTGSPYEQYF.

V is TRBV29-1 and J is TRBJ1-2; possible D gene TRBD1, 5 bases. The CDR3 runs 17 residues. Trimming took 4 bases from V and 0 from J, leaving 21 bases between them. Germline lookup yields CDR1 SQVTM and CDR2 ANQGSEA. In nucleotides, the CDR3 is TGCAGCGTTGTGAGAGGGACCAAACTACCATCTAACTATGGCTACACCTTC. This codes for CSVVRGTKLPSNYGYTF.

This chain connects TRBV20-1 to TRBJ2-3; 13 positions match TRBD2. CDR1 and CDR2 (germline): DFQATT, SNEGSKA (reference sequence). This CDR3 has 17 amino acids. Trimming took 6 bases from V and 8 from J; bases not matched to a gene: 17. Here the CDR3 reads CSAKPGLAGSGRLTQYF. The CDR3 DNA follows: TGCAGTGCCAAACCGGGACTAGCGGGGTCGGGACGTCTTACGCAGTATTTT.

This clonotype was seen ten or more times. The chain links TRBV3-1 to TRBJ1-4, with 7 bases lining up with TRBD1. This CDR3 contains 14 residues. The germline V gene encodes CDR1 LGHDT and CDR2 YNNKEL (reference sequence). The ends lost 6 bases at V and 3 bases at J; junction bases unmatched: 4. The chain's CDR3 is CASSLGTANEKLFF. The CDR3 nucleotides are TGTGCCAGCAGTTTAGGGACAGCTAATGAAAAACTGTTTTTT.

The V gene is TRBV21-1, the J gene TRBJ2-7. TRBV21-1 is flagged as a pseudogene. The CDR3 is made up of 15 amino acids. This CDR3 reads CASSKAKGRLYEQYF. The CDR3 DNA reads as TGTGCCAGCAGCAAAGCAAAAGGACGGTTGTACGAGCAGTACTTC.

This chain links TRBV11-2 with TRBJ2-5; the D gene is possibly TRBD2 (5 bases). Germline CDR1 is SGHAT and CDR2 is FQNNGV. V was shortened by 8 bases and J by 5 bases, with 9 bases between the two germline ends. The length of the CDR3 is 11 residues. The CDR3 DNA follows: TGTGCCAGCGGGAGAGGGGAGACCCAGTACTTC. It is translated as CASGRGETQYF.

The genes are TRBV5-1 and TRBJ1-4; D is perhaps TRBD1 (5 bases). V lost 0 bases to trimming and J lost 0 bases, with 12 bases between them. The CDR3 runs 17 residues. The germline gives CDR1 SGHRS, CDR2 YFSETQ. Written as DNA, the CDR3 is TGCGCCAGCAGCTTGGCGAGGGGACCTGCAACTAATGAAAAACTGTTTTTT. This codes for CASSLARGPATNEKLFF.

In this sample, this clonotype turned up a few times. CDR3 nucleotide sequence: TGTGCCAGCTCACCAGGGCGGGGGCCCTCCTACGAGCAGTACTTC. It yields the protein CASSPGRGPSYEQYF. The V call is TRBV18, the J call TRBJ2-7; D is perhaps TRBD2 (7 bases). This CDR3 region has 15 residues. Trimming removed 2 bases at V and 0 bases at J, with 11 bases between. The germline V gene encodes CDR1 KGHSH and CDR2 LQKENI.

The CDR3: CASSERRAGGLETQYF. The CDR3 nucleotides are TGTGCCAGCAGCGAGAGGAGAGCGGGGGGGCTTGAGACCCAGTACTTC. The V gene is TRBV2, the J gene TRBJ2-5; 10 nucleotides line up with TRBD2. The trim removed 6 bases at V and 5 bases at J, leaving 12 bases unmatched. Germline V gene data show CDR1 as SNHLY and CDR2 as FYNNEI. This CDR3 spans 16 amino acids.

This clonotype was counted a few times. The chain uses TRBV20-1 and TRBJ2-3, with D perhaps given as TRBD1 or TRBD2 (7 bases each). The CDR3 covers 15 residues. Trimming removed 6 bases from V and 2 bases from J, with 18 bases in between. The germline V gene encodes CDR1 DFQATT and CDR2 SNEGSKA (reference sequence). In DNA form, the CDR3 reads TGCAGTGCCACTAAGGGGGCGGGGGTCACAGATACGCAGTATTTT. The encoded protein is CSATKGAGVTDTQYF.

The CDR3: CASSYPGSGGTQYF. CDR3 sequence (DNA): TGTGCCAGCAGTTATCCAGGCTCGGGGGGGACCCAGTACTTC. The chain uses TRBV27 and TRBJ2-5; TRBD2 aligns across 7 bases. The germline gives CDR1 MNHEY, CDR2 SMNVEV (reference sequence). The CDR3 runs to 14 residues. J gave up 7 bases and V 4 bases, and 9 bases lay outside the gene matches.

The gene calls are TRBV7-9 and TRBJ2-1; TRBD2 matches 8 bases. The J segment lost 4 bases and the V segment lost 5 bases, leaving 10 bases of the junction unmatched. Germline V gene lookup returns CDR1 SEHNR and CDR2 FQNEAQ (reference sequence). This CDR3 has 16 amino acids. The CDR3 bases are TGTGCCAGCAGCGCAGGCGGCGGGGGGTTATACAATGAGCAGTTCTTC. Its translation is CASSAGGGGLYNEQFF. The whole variable domain, filled in from reference TRBV7-9 and TRBJ2-1, reads DTGVSQNPRHKITKRGQNVTFRCDPISEHNRLYWYRQTLGQGPEFLTYFQNEAQLEKSRLLSDRFSAERPKGSFSTLEIQRTEQGDSAMYLCASSAGGGGLYNEQFFGPGTRLTVL.

This clonotype turned up a few times. The chain is built from TRBV6-5 and TRBJ2-7, with 10 bases lining up with TRBD1. The germline V gene encodes CDR1 MNHEY and CDR2 SVGAGI. This CDR3 is 15 amino acids long. Trimming cost V 9 bases and J 5 bases; bases outside gene matches: 13. The CDR3 loop is CASGPWRQGANEQYF. Here the CDR3 DNA reads TGTGCCAGTGGACCCTGGAGACAGGGGGCGAACGAGCAGTACTTC.